The 17 T cell receptor beta chains below come from one sample, sequenced in a study of tumour-infiltrating T cells in Burkitt lymphoma. Using immunoSEQ multiplex PCR, the repertoire was profiled, and TCRdb retains in-frame clones only, with some absent. The table shows tens of thousands of clones, with 30% to 40% occurring only once. Sequencing input: tumor tissue. Source of these receptors: a human donor with Burkitt lymphoma.

The V call is TRBV4-2, the J call TRBJ2-1; D unresolved. V was trimmed by 1 base and J by 4 bases, leaving 5 bases between them. Germline V lookup: CDR1 LGHNA, CDR2 YNFKEQ. The CDR3 has 13 amino acids. CDR3 sequence reads: CASSQGLYNEQFF. The CDR3 DNA reads as TGTGCCAGCAGCCAAGGTCTATACAATGAGCAGTTCTTC.

The chain couples TRBV5-6 to TRBJ2-6; TRBD1 matches at 7 bases. The germline V gene encodes CDR1 SGHDT and CDR2 YYEEEE. The CDR3 has 16 amino acids. Trimming at V came to 3 bases and at J to 4 bases, leaving 7 bases not matched to a gene. CDR3 coding DNA: TGTGCCAGCAGCTGGGAGACAGGGTCCGGGGCCAACGTCCTGACTTTC. Translating gives CASSWETGSGANVLTF.

The sample holds a few counts of this clone. This chain connects TRBV5-6 to TRBJ1-1; no firm D call. The CDR3 consists of 17 residues. V shed 4 bases and J shed 4 bases, with 23 bases lying between them. The germline CDR1 and CDR2 sequences are SGHDT and YYEEEE. The CDR3 DNA is TGTGCCAGCAGCCCCGCTGGCCGCTCCGGGTGGGGCACTGAAGCTTTCTTT. Its protein product is CASSPAGRSGWGTEAFF.

The chain uses TRBV7-6 and TRBJ1-1; D is unresolved. This CDR3 region has 17 residues. Germline V gene data show CDR1 as SGHVS and CDR2 as FNYEAQ. V dropped 2 bases and J dropped 3 bases, with 19 bases sitting between them. The CDR3 here is CASSLYPGSRRDTEAFF. CDR3 DNA: TGTGCCAGCAGCTTATACCCCGGGTCCCGCCGAGACACTGAAGCTTTCTTT.

In its sample, this clone was seen a few times. This chain joins TRBV30 and TRBJ1-5; D is unresolved. Germline V gene lookup returns CDR1 GTSNPN and CDR2 SVGIG (reference sequence). V lost 0 bases and J lost 8, with 8 bases in between. The CDR3 is 12 residues long. CDR3 coding DNA: TGTGCCTGGAGTGTACCGGCGAAGCCCCAGCATTTT. Translated, it gives CAWSVPAKPQHF.

The chain uses TRBV4-3 and TRBJ1-4; D may be TRBD1 (6 bases). Germline-derived CDR1 and CDR2 are LGHNA and YSLEER. This CDR3 contains 18 residues. V lost 1 base to trimming and J lost 8 bases, with 23 bases between them. CDR3 DNA: TGCGCCAGCAGCCAAGCAAGAGGAGGGAGGGGGAGTAAGGAAAAACTGTTTTTT. Translated, it gives CASSQARGGRGSKEKLFF.

The chain uses TRBV19 and TRBJ1-1, with TRBD1 as a possible D gene (5 bases). Germline V gives CDR1 LNHDA, CDR2 SQIVND (reference sequence). Trimming removed 10 bases at V and 1 base at J, with 13 bases between. The CDR3 sequence is 13 residues long. CDR3 residues: CANDSPWNTEAFF. CDR3 DNA: TGTGCCAACGACAGCCCATGGAACACTGAAGCTTTCTTT.

The chain links TRBV5-4 to TRBJ2-5; 9 nucleotides align to TRBD2. After removal of 0 bases from V and 0 bases from J, the junction contained 6 bases not matched to a gene. The V gene's germline CDR1 is SGHNT and CDR2 YYREEE (reference sequence). The CDR3 length is 17 residues. The CDR3 DNA follows: TGTGCCAGCAGCTTGGGGGGAGCGGGGGGAAACCAAGAGACCCAGTACTTC. This codes for CASSLGGAGGNQETQYF.

This clone was seen only a few times. The gene calls are TRBV10-3 and TRBJ1-5; no clear D gene. This CDR3 has 12 amino acids. Deletions cut 8 bases from V and 0 bases from J, with 5 bases between. The germline CDR1 and CDR2 sequences are ENHRY and SYGVKD. CDR3 sequence: CAIGGSNQPQHF. Here the CDR3 DNA reads TGTGCCATCGGCGGTAGCAATCAGCCCCAGCATTTT.

CDR3 in amino acids: CASSPGWGQPQHF. The CDR3, as DNA: TGTGCCAGCAGTCCAGGGTGGGGTCAGCCCCAGCATTTT. This sequence joins TRBV11-2 and TRBJ1-5; tentatively, D is TRBD1 (5 bases). The V end was cut by 6 bases, the J end by 6 bases, with 12 bases between. The CDR3 has 13 residues. Germline lookup yields CDR1 SGHAT and CDR2 FQNNGV.

V and J are TRBV5-6 and TRBJ1-1; tentatively, D is TRBD1 (5 bases). Trimming shortened V by 1 base and J by 3 bases, and 10 bases separated the two germline ends. The CDR3 is made up of 14 amino acids. CDR1 is SGHDT, CDR2 YYEEEE, per germline. DNA of the CDR3: TGTGCCAGCAGCTTGATGGGGGGGGACACTGAAGCTTTCTTT. This sequence encodes CASSLMGGDTEAFF.

The chain links TRBV7-2 to TRBJ1-3; D unclear. Trimming cost V 7 bases and J 4 bases, with 14 bases left between them. This CDR3 has 14 residues. CDR1 and CDR2 (germline): SGHTA, FQGNSA. This chain's CDR3 is CASTHGRAGNTIYF. Here the CDR3 DNA reads TGTGCCAGCACCCACGGGAGGGCCGGAAACACCATATATTTT.

This clone was observed a handful of times. V gene TRBV6-6 combines with J gene TRBJ1-2, with 8 bases lining up with TRBD1. V gave up 5 bases and J gave up 4 bases; unmatched junction bases: 6. The CDR3 consists of 14 residues. The germline CDR1 and CDR2 sequences are MNHNY and SVGAGI (reference sequence). Here the CDR3 DNA reads TGTGCCAGCAGTAAGACAGGGGTCGGCTATGGCTACACCTTC. It is translated as CASSKTGVGYGYTF.

The chain carries TRBV2 and TRBJ2-7; TRBD1 matches at 10 bases. The CDR3 runs 14 residues. From germline, CDR1 is SNHLY and CDR2 FYNNEI. The ends lost 8 bases at V and 3 bases at J; junction bases unmatched: 7. The CDR3 is CASETGTGVYEQYF. CDR3 bases: TGTGCCAGCGAGACCGGGACAGGGGTCTACGAGCAGTACTTC.

The chain links TRBV5-1 to TRBJ2-2; TRBD1 might be the D (6 bases). This CDR3 comprises 16 residues. Germline assignment: CDR1 SGHRS and CDR2 YFSETQ. V shed 4 bases and J shed 0 bases, with 13 bases lying between them. The CDR3 region has the DNA TGCGCCAGCAGCAAGACAGGACCAACGAACACCGGGGAGCTGTTTTTT. Translated, it gives CASSKTGPTNTGELFF.

This chain connects TRBV5-6 to TRBJ1-3; D is uncertain. The CDR3 consists of 14 residues. V was shortened by 2 bases and J by 3 bases, with 9 bases between the two germline ends. CDR1 SGHDT and CDR2 YYEEEE come from the germline V gene. DNA of the CDR3: TGTGCCAGCAGCTTATATGGGGTTGGAAACACCATATATTTT. As protein: CASSLYGVGNTIYF.

The table lists this clone with a few counts. The rearrangement uses TRBV9 and TRBJ2-3; the D is unclear. With 1 base removed from V and 2 bases from J, the gap between germline ends came to 11 bases. This CDR3 contains 15 residues. Germline loops: CDR1 SGDLS, CDR2 YYNGEE. The CDR3 region is CASSVSLDHTDTQYF. The CDR3 coding sequence is TGTGCCAGCAGCGTATCTTTGGACCACACAGATACGCAGTATTTT.